This T cell receptor beta chain comes out of a study of PD-L1 blockade in urothelial cancer. Profiling relied on immunoSEQ multiplex PCR, and the TCRdb table lists in-frame clones only, not all of them. The sample lists 98,000 or so clones, 90% seen once, with around 1.5% in the top ten. Looked up from germline, CDR1 is MGHDK and CDR2 is SYGVNS. Between the trimmed V and J ends, which lost 3 bases and 7 bases, there was a span of 12 bases. This CDR3 comprises 13 residues. Time point here: pretreatment peripheral blood. This clonotype was sampled from a man in his 60s with urothelial cancer. The chain uses TRBV25-1 and TRBJ1-2, with D perhaps matching TRBD1 (6 bases). The input for sequencing was PBMCs, taken around atezolizumab (anti-PD-L1) treatment. The CDR3 DNA is TGTGCCAGCAGTGACTTTACAGGGAGTGGCTACACCTTC. Translated, it gives CASSDFTGSGYTF.